Sequencing of this TCR beta chain was carried out in a study of T-cell reconstitution after alpha-beta-depleted transplantation in children. Using unique molecular identifiers, the investigators prepared the TCRbeta library. TCRdb itself ran the PCR reads through MiXCR, one entry per CDR3 protein. Of about 400,000 distinct CDR3 sequences listed, about a fifth are singletons. This clonotype was seen more than once but under ten times. The CDR3 is made up of 14 amino acids. J lost 12 bases, V lost 0 bases, and 8 bases had no gene match. Germline V gene lookup returns CDR1 DFQATT and CDR2 SNEGSKA (reference sequence).

This chain links TRBV20-1 with TRBJ2-1, with 10 bases aligning to TRBD2. This receptor was taken from a human donor who donated a stem cell graft to a child with acute myeloid leukemia. The sequencing used PBMCs from the stem cell graft donor, collected from the stem cell graft. The CDR3 DNA reads as TGCAGTGCTAGAGATGTAGGACTAGCGGCGACGCAGTTCTTC. Its translation: CSARDVGLAATQFF.